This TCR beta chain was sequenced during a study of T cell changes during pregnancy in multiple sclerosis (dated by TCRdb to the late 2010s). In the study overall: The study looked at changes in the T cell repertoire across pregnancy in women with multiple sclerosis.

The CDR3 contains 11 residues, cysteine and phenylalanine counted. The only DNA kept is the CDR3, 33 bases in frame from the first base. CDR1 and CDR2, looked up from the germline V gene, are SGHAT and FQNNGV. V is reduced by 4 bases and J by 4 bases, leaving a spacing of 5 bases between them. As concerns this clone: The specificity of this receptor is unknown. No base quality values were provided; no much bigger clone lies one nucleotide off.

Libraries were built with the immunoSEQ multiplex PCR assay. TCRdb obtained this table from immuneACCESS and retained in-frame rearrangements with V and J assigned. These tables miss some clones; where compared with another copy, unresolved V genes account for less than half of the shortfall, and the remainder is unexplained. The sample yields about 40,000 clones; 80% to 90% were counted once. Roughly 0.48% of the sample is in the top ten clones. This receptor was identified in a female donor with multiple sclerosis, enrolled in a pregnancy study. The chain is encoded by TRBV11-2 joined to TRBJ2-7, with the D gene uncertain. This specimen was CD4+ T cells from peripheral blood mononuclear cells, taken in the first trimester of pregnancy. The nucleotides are TGTGCCAGCAGCTCTCCGTACGAGCAGTACTTC. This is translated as CASSSPYEQYF.